The T cell receptor beta chain under discussion was sequenced for a study of T-cell memory formation after mild COVID-19. Whole-study findings and limits: Memory sampled before infection contained some responding clones, suggesting cross-reactive memory joined.

The 5'RACE method, run with constant-segment primers, produced TCR alpha and TCR beta cDNA libraries (carrying sample barcodes and UMIs). TCRdb reprocessed the 5' RACE reads via MiXCR and lists one record per CDR3 protein. The sample contains hundreds of thousands of distinct CDR3 sequences, approximately 19% of which appear only once. In the case of this clonotype: The antigen is undetermined.

V was clipped by 0 bases and J by 12 bases, with 9 bases between them. Germline assignment: CDR1 MGHRA and CDR2 YSYEKL. The length of the CDR3 is 12 residues. This clonotype originated in a man aged 18 to 29 who had mild COVID-19 (a few samples of this study predate the infection). Cell type and time point are not known. The chain is built from TRBV4-1 and TRBJ2-1; no definite D call. Sample: PBMCs or a T cell subset sorted from them (not recorded which). CDR3 residues: CASSQDQVGQFF. The CDR3 DNA sequence: TGCGCCAGCAGCCAAGATCAAGTGGGGCAGTTCTTC.